A single sample is the source of the 27 T cell receptor beta chains below, sequenced in a study of tumor-infiltrating lymphocytes in primary liver carcinoma. A primer in the constant region served to generate TCR beta cDNA from 450 to 600 ng of total RNA. Modified slightly, ARM-PCR produced TCR beta libraries over three nested multiplex PCR rounds. It was with TRBV1-TRBV30 forward primers and a C-beta reverse primer that the first two PCR rounds were run, at roughly 9 cycles each. TCRdb ran MiXCR on the multiplex PCR reads and lists one entry per CDR3 protein. Of fewer than 350,000 distinct CDR3 sequences detected, 55% to 65% appear once; the ten largest clones hold about 9.4%. Both blood RNA, taken from unsorted whole blood, and germline DNA were extracted. Sequenced input: peripheral blood. The receptors derive from a man aged 35 to 55 with primary liver carcinoma and hepatitis B virus infection.

Note on this clonotype: An end of the junction differs from the germline gene, which may be a read error. This chain links TRBV4-1 with TRBJ1-6; no clear D gene. Germline lookup yields CDR1 MGHRA and CDR2 YSYEKL. The CDR3 has 15 amino acids. The CDR3 region has the DNA TGCGCCAGCAGCCACCCGAACGGCCCTAATTCACCTCTCCACTTT. The encoded protein is CASSHPNGPNSPLHF.

A remark on this clonotype: The junction and the germline gene differ at one end; a read error may be behind it. CDR3 nucleotide sequence: TGTACCAGCAAGAGGACAGTTATGAACACTGAAGCTTTCTTT. Residues: CTSKRTVMNTEAFF. The V call is TRBV6-5, the J call TRBJ1-1, with a possible D match to TRBD1 (6 bases). The CDR3 contains 14 residues. Germline V gives CDR1 MNHEY, CDR2 SVGAGI.

CDR3 DNA sequence: TGTGCCAGCAGCAAACAGGACACGATGACCGGGGAGCTGTTTTTT. This codes for CASSKQDTMTGELFF. V usage is TRBV11-1 and J usage is TRBJ2-2; possibly TRBD1 for D (5 bases). The CDR3 runs to 15 residues. CDR1 is SGHAT, CDR2 FQDESV, per germline (reference sequence). Trimming pared 5 bases from V and 5 bases from J, leaving 15 bases between.

Details on this clonotype: A much bigger clone sits one base away, suggesting this may be a read error. The CDR3: CASSPPSGRKSDEQFF. The CDR3 DNA reads TGTGCCAGCAGCCCCCCTAGCGGGAGAAAGAGTGACGAGCAGTTCTTC. The rearrangement uses TRBV7-9 and TRBJ2-1; 10 bases align to TRBD2. V dropped 5 bases and J dropped 10; count of bases not matched to a gene: 14. CDR3 length equals 16 residues. The germline CDR1 and CDR2 sequences are SEHNR and FQNEAQ (reference sequence).

This clonotype was detected only a few times. The rearrangement joins TRBV28 to TRBJ2-1, with 12 bases aligning to TRBD2. This CDR3 is built from 13 residues. J was trimmed by 6 bases and V by 9 bases; bases with no gene match: 3. Germline V gives CDR1 MDHEN, CDR2 SYDVKM. The CDR3 DNA is TGTGCCAGTGCGACTAGCGGGAGCAATGAGCAGTTCTTC. Translation: CASATSGSNEQFF.

Details on this clonotype: This may arise from a read error, as a much more abundant clone is one base away. V gene TRBV11-3 combines with J gene TRBJ2-2; the D is unclear. CDR1 and CDR2 from the germline V gene are SGHNT and YENEEA. This CDR3 contains 12 residues. The CDR3 coding sequence is TGTACCAGCAGCTCGATTTCCGGGGAGCTGTTTTTT. It specifies CTSSSISGELFF.

Of note for this clonotype: A much larger clone sits a single nucleotide away, making a read error possible. The V and J genes are TRBV6-2 or TRBV6-3 and TRBJ2-2; 9 positions agree with TRBD2. The germline V gene encodes CDR1 MNHEY and CDR2 SVGEGT. The CDR3 has 13 residues. CDR3 bases: TGTGCCAGCAGTTACCTTCGCGGGAGGGAGCGGTTTTTT. It encodes CASSYLRGRERFF.

This clonotype was detected many times. CDR3 sequence (DNA): TGTGCCAGCAGCCAAGAGGCGTCAGACGGAAACACCATATATTTT. It encodes CASSQEASDGNTIYF. The chain has TRBV4-2 and TRBJ1-3, with D unresolved. This CDR3 comprises 15 residues. Germline V gives CDR1 LGHNA, CDR2 YNFKEQ. Trimming removed 0 bases at V and 4 bases at J, with 10 bases between.

The chain has TRBV29-1 and TRBJ2-3; maybe TRBD1 (6 bases). CDR1 is SQVTM, CDR2 ANQGSEA, per germline. The length of the CDR3 is 14 residues. Trimming left V 4 bases short and J 3 bases short, with 14 bases between. The CDR3, as DNA: TGCAGCGTTGTAGGGGGTAGTTATACAGATACGCAGTATTTT. Its translation is CSVVGGSYTDTQYF.

This clonotype was found many times. This chain links TRBV6-6 with TRBJ2-1; TRBD2 matches at 11 bases. J lost 6 bases, V lost 4 bases, and 2 bases had no gene match. Germline CDR1 reads MNHNY; CDR2 reads SVGAGI (reference sequence). This CDR3 region has 14 residues. CDR3 bases: TGTGCCAGCAGTTTCGGACTAGCGGGCAATGAGCAGTTCTTC. Protein sequence: CASSFGLAGNEQFF.

This clonotype appeared a single time. A much larger clone differs by one base, so this may be a read error. Because it lacks the conserved phenylalanine or tryptophan at the end, this CDR3 is likely a read error. The chain joins TRBV5-4 to TRBJ2-5, with 7 bases matching TRBD1. This CDR3 has 14 residues. CDR1 is SGHNT, CDR2 YYREEE, per germline (reference sequence). V lost 3 bases and J lost 3; bases outside the gene matches: 5. CDR3 loop: CASSWGGQEETQYL. CDR3 coding DNA: TGTGCCAGCAGCTGGGGCGGACAGGAAGAGACCCAGTACTTA.

Worth noting for this clonotype: The junction differs from germline at one of its ends, possibly a read error. The chain combines TRBV6-6 with TRBJ2-2; D is unclear. From germline, CDR1 is MNHNY and CDR2 SVGAGI (reference sequence). The CDR3 contains 11 residues. The CDR3 DNA follows: TGTGCCAGCGGTTATGTCGGGGAGCTGTTTTTT. It codes for CASGYVGELFF.

To note about this clonotype: The conserved closing phenylalanine or tryptophan is absent in this CDR3, likely reflecting a read error. The chain employs TRBV6-6 and TRBJ2-4, with 8 bases fitting TRBD2. In germline, CDR1 is MNHNY, CDR2 SVGAGI (reference sequence). J lost 6 bases, V lost 10 bases, and 8 bases had no gene match. The CDR3 length is 13 residues. The CDR3: CANQRESGNIQYI. The DNA for the CDR3 is TGTGCCAACCAGCGGGAGAGCGGAAACATTCAGTACATC.

This clonotype was seen more than once but under ten times. The chain employs TRBV18 and TRBJ1-1, with 9 bases that match TRBD1. With 3 bases clipped from V and 3 bases from J, the junction kept 2 bases outside the gene matches. Germline CDR1 KGHSH, CDR2 LQKENI. The CDR3 is made up of 14 amino acids. CDR3 in DNA: TGTGCCAGCTCACCGCGGGACAGGGACACTGAAGCTTTCTTT. It translates to CASSPRDRDTEAFF. The variable domain in full, with the rest retrieved from reference TRBV18 and TRBJ1-1, is NAGVMQNPRHLVRRRGQEARLRCSPMKGHSHVYWYRQLPEEGLKFMVYLQKENIIDESGMPKERFSAEFPKEGPSILRIQQVVRGDSAAYFCASSPRDRDTEAFFGQGTRLTVV.

In regard to this clonotype: Sequence at one end of the junction differs from germline and may be a read error. V and J are TRBV6-2 or TRBV6-3 and TRBJ2-3, with 9 bases aligning to TRBD2. Germline assignment: CDR1 MNHEY and CDR2 SVGEGT. The CDR3 sequence is 16 residues long. This chain's CDR3 is CASSYSGLAFAETQYF. The DNA of the CDR3 is TGCGCCAGCAGTTACTCTGGACTAGCGTTTGCAGAAACGCAGTATTTT.

This clonotype was detected a few times. The J gene is TRBJ1-2, the V gene TRBV5-6; tentative D call: TRBD1 (5 bases). V lost 3 bases to trimming and J lost 4 bases, with 7 bases between them. Germline CDR1 SGHDT, CDR2 YYEEEE. The CDR3 is 12 residues long. Written as DNA, the CDR3 is TGTGCCAGCAGCTCAGGGACCTATGGCTACACCTTC. Protein product: CASSSGTYGYTF.

A note on this clonotype: At one end the junction does not follow the germline gene, possibly because of a read error. The V gene is TRBV10-3, the J gene TRBJ2-3; D assignment may be TRBD1 or TRBD2 (6 bases each). The CDR3 is 13 amino acids. From germline, CDR1 is ENHRY and CDR2 SYGVKD. The DNA of the CDR3 is TGTGCCACCTTTTCCGGGGGCACAGACACGCAGTATTTT. This gives the protein CATFSGGTDTQYF.

A word on this clonotype: This clone may be a read error of a much larger clone one base away. V and J are TRBV4-3 and TRBJ1-2; perhaps TRBD1 as D (6 bases). Germline V gene lookup returns CDR1 LGHNA and CDR2 YSLEER. The CDR3 covers 18 residues. The CDR3 region is CASSQDRLVSRGNYSYTF. The CDR3 DNA reads TGCGCCAGCAGCCAAGATCGTCTGGTGAGCAGGGGCAACTATAGCTACACCTTC.

This sequence joins TRBV11-2 and TRBJ2-7, with 7 bases identical to TRBD2. Germline assignment: CDR1 SGHAT and CDR2 FQNNGV. V was pared by 3 bases and J by 0 bases, with 5 bases of the junction left unmatched. This CDR3 has 15 residues. The CDR3 DNA is TGTGCCAGCAGCTTCCCCGGGGGGAGCTCCTACGAGCAGTACTTC. It yields the protein CASSFPGGSSYEQYF.

Notes on this clonotype: A much larger clone differs from this one at a single base, so this may be a read error. The chain joins TRBV12-3 or TRBV12-4 to TRBJ2-3; the match to TRBD2 covers 7 bases. The CDR3 totals 15 residues. The CDR3 coding sequence is TGTGCCAGCGGTTTAGGACTAGGGAGCACAGATACGCAGTATTTT. Translated, it gives CASGLGLGSTDTQYF.

This clonotype has ten or more counts. This chain connects TRBV12-3 or TRBV12-4 to TRBJ1-1, with D perhaps matching TRBD1 (6 bases). The CDR3 consists of 16 residues. Trimming left V 6 bases short and J 4 bases short, with 21 bases between. The CDR3 loop reads CASSYTGNSGGTEAFF. In DNA, the CDR3 is TGTGCCAGCAGCTATACAGGGAATTCGGGAGGCACTGAAGCTTTCTTT.

Of note for this clonotype: A read error may be the cause here, since a much bigger clone is one base away. Because the CDR3 is missing its conserved closing phenylalanine or tryptophan, this is likely a read error. The chain is built from TRBV29-1 and TRBJ2-7, with D perhaps being TRBD1 or TRBD2 (5 bases each). Germline lookup yields CDR1 SQVTM and CDR2 ANQGSEA. This CDR3 region has 13 residues. The germline V and J ends were trimmed by 4 bases and 0 bases, with 10 bases remaining between them. The CDR3 reads CSVAWGSSYEQYL. The DNA of the CDR3 is TGCAGCGTTGCTTGGGGGAGCTCCTACGAGCAGTACTTA.

This clonotype was detected only a few times. V gene TRBV6-2 or TRBV6-3 combines with J gene TRBJ2-7; D remains unclear. Germline-derived CDR1 and CDR2 are MNHEY and SVGEGT. The CDR3 spans 15 residues. The V gene lost 6 bases and the J gene lost 5 bases, with 20 bases spanning the gap. Written as DNA, the CDR3 is TGTGCCAGCAGCCGCCGGCGGTCACCCCCCGACGAGCAGTACTTC. It yields the protein CASSRRRSPPDEQYF.

This clonotype was detected only a few times. The chain recombines TRBV12-3 or TRBV12-4 with TRBJ1-1; no firm D call. The CDR3 consists of 13 residues. V was clipped by 1 base and J by 3 bases, with 6 bases between them. Written as DNA, the CDR3 is TGTGCCAGCAGTTTAGTCGGGTACACTGAAGCTTTCTTT. It specifies CASSLVGYTEAFF.

To note about this clonotype: The CDR3 ends on some other residue instead of the conserved phenylalanine or tryptophan, so this is likely a read error. This sequence joins TRBV29-1 and TRBJ2-1, with D uncertain. The CDR3 runs to 14 residues. Germline-derived CDR1 and CDR2 are SQVTM and ANQGSEA. In DNA form, the CDR3 reads TGCGGCGTTGAAGATCCGGGCACCTACAATGAGCAGTTCCTC. This sequence encodes CGVEDPGTYNEQFL.

The sample holds a few counts of this clonotype. This chain connects TRBV6-2 or TRBV6-3 to TRBJ2-4, with a possible D match to TRBD1 (5 bases). V was clipped by 6 bases and J by 8 bases, with 8 bases between them. Germline V gives CDR1 MNHEY, CDR2 SVGEGT. The CDR3 has 11 amino acids. The CDR3 is CASRGVDIQYF. Here the CDR3 DNA reads TGTGCCAGCAGAGGGGTGGACATTCAGTACTTC.

The V and J genes are TRBV5-5 and TRBJ2-5, with 7 bases identical to TRBD1. The V gene's germline CDR1 is SGHKS and CDR2 YYEKEE (reference sequence). Trimming took 4 bases from V and 4 from J; bases not matched to a gene: 7. This CDR3 contains 14 residues. The CDR3 coding sequence is TGTGCCAGCAGCAGCCTGACAGGGATAGAGACCCAGTACTTC. It encodes CASSSLTGIETQYF.